These 3 T cell receptor beta chains originate from one sample sequenced in a study of CD8+CD57+ T cells in acquired aplastic anemia. The patients chosen for sequencing had shown expansion of CD8+CD57+ cells (detected by flow cytometry). The template used for profiling TCR beta VDJ and CDR3 was genomic DNA. Using its own MiXCR run on the reads, TCRdb lists one record per CDR3 protein. The top ten hold over 55% of the sample, which has 80,000 to 100,000 distinct CDR3 sequences, less than 75% seen once. What was sequenced was sorted CD4+, CD8+, or CD8+CD57+ T cells (not recorded which) from PBMCs. These receptor sequences come from a human donor with aplastic anemia.

Judged by abundance, this clonotype is medium-sized (0.01 to 0.1%). This sequence joins TRBV15 and TRBJ1-2; D is possibly TRBD1 (5 bases). Per germline, CDR1 LNHNV and CDR2 YYDKDF (reference sequence). Trimming took 0 bases from V and 4 from J, leaving 9 bases between them. This CDR3 is built from 14 residues. The CDR3 DNA sequence: TGTGCCACCAGCAGAGATGGGACGGCCTATGGCTACACCTTC. Translating gives CATSRDGTAYGYTF.

The J gene is TRBJ1-2, the V gene TRBV2; D unresolved. The CDR3 length is 12 residues. Germline V gives CDR1 SNHLY, CDR2 FYNNEI. The ends were cut back, 7 bases at V and 2 bases at J, with 8 bases in the middle. This CDR3 is CASNVRNYGYTF. DNA of the CDR3: TGTGCCAGCAATGTACGGAACTATGGCTACACCTTC.

About this clonotype itself: Germline is not matched at one junction end, which may reflect a read error. This chain joins TRBV29-1 and TRBJ2-7; a weak D match, TRBD2 (5 bases). This CDR3 comprises 9 residues. CDR1 SQVTM and CDR2 ANQGSEA come from the germline V gene. CDR3 in amino acids: CSPLFGSDF. As DNA, the CDR3 is TGCAGCCCCCTCTTTGGGAGTGACTTC.